This T cell receptor beta chain was identified during a study of technical replicates of blood from a handful of donors. Generated by immunoSEQ multiplex PCR, the TCRdb table keeps only in-frame clones and is missing some. The sample has roughly 100,000 clones, roughly 95% seen once. V lost 6 bases, J lost 4 bases, and 6 bases stayed unmatched. The CDR3 covers 14 residues. Germline CDR1 is MNHEY and CDR2 is SVGAGI. Input material: T cells isolated from PBMCs. This TCR derives from a human donor in good health. This sequence joins TRBV6-5 and TRBJ1-2; 9 nucleotides align to TRBD1. CDR3 nucleotides: TGTGCCAGCAGCCCCGGGACAGGGCCCTATGGCTACACCTTC. It codes for CASSPGTGPYGYTF.